Shown below are 13 T cell receptor beta chains from a single sample sequenced in a study of blood T cell repertoires in COVID-19. Using immunoSEQ multiplex PCR, the repertoire was profiled, and TCRdb retains in-frame clones only, with some absent. Of nearly 200,000 clones detected, roughly 80% appear once; the ten largest clones hold less than 20%. The sequenced sample consisted of peripheral blood. Receptor source: a human donor in a cohort sampled during active COVID-19.

Points on this clone: Additional DNA sequences in this sample encode the identical CDR3. The chain recombines TRBV5-1 with TRBJ2-3, with 7 bases identical to TRBD1. CDR1 SGHRS and CDR2 YFSETQ come from the germline V gene. This CDR3 spans 14 amino acids. Trimming at V came to 4 bases and at J to 2 bases, leaving 4 bases not matched to a gene. The CDR3 nucleotides are TGCGCCAGCAGCCCCGGACAGGACACAGATACGCAGTATTTT. Its translation: CASSPGQDTDTQYF.

This clone was counted at least ten times. The rearrangement uses TRBV5-4 and TRBJ1-5; weak D call: TRBD1 (6 bases). CDR3 length equals 15 residues. V was shortened by 0 bases and J by 4 bases, with 11 bases between the two germline ends. CDR1 and CDR2 (germline): SGHNT, YYREEE (reference sequence). The CDR3, as DNA: TGTGCCAGCAGCTTGGCAGGACAGCAAAATCAGCCCCAGCATTTT. Translated, it gives CASSLAGQQNQPQHF.

The J gene is TRBJ1-5, the V gene TRBV5-1, with 8 bases aligning to TRBD1. Germline assignment: CDR1 SGHRS and CDR2 YFSETQ. The length of the CDR3 is 14 residues. Losses at the gene ends were 4 bases for V and 4 bases for J; bases not matched to a gene: 4. The CDR3 DNA is TGCGCCAGCAGCCTACAGGGGGGTAATCAGCCCCAGCATTTT. Translating gives CASSLQGGNQPQHF.

The rearrangement uses TRBV28 and TRBJ2-7, with 9 bases lining up with TRBD1. Germline V lookup: CDR1 MDHEN, CDR2 SYDVKM. The CDR3 has 15 residues. Trimming took 4 bases from V and 8 from J; bases not matched to a gene: 12. The CDR3 protein is CASSSIGQGPGQQYF. Written as DNA, the CDR3 is TGTGCCAGCAGTTCCATTGGACAGGGGCCCGGGCAGCAGTACTTC.

The chain links TRBV6-5 to TRBJ2-5; D gene ambiguous. V lost 0 bases, J lost 1 base, and 9 bases lay in between. The CDR3 loop spans 15 amino acids. The germline gives CDR1 MNHEY, CDR2 SVGAGI. The CDR3 here is CASSYSNSGQETQYF. CDR3 bases: TGTGCCAGCAGTTACTCGAACTCAGGCCAAGAGACCCAGTACTTC.

The V and J genes are TRBV19 and TRBJ2-1; 9 bases are a match to TRBD2. The CDR3 is 19 amino acids. Per the germline V gene, CDR1 is LNHDA and CDR2 is SQIVND (reference sequence). The junction had 14 bases not matched to a gene; V was cut back by 5 bases and J by 0 bases. The CDR3 nucleotides read TGTGCCAGTAGTCTATATATTAGCGGGGGAGGGAGCTCCTACAATGAGCAGTTCTTC. Protein product: CASSLYISGGGSSYNEQFF.

V usage is TRBV2 and J usage is TRBJ1-1, with D maybe TRBD1 (5 bases). Looked up from germline, CDR1 is SNHLY and CDR2 is FYNNEI. The CDR3 loop spans 14 amino acids. The V gene lost 4 bases and the J gene lost 1 base, with 10 bases spanning the gap. As DNA, the CDR3 is TGTGCCAGCAGTGGGGTAGGGGCGAACACTGAAGCTTTCTTT. This gives the protein CASSGVGANTEAFF.

The chain recombines TRBV7-8 with TRBJ1-3; D is uncertain. V was cut by 1 base and J by 0 bases, with 10 bases left in between. The CDR3 has 16 residues. Germline CDR1 is SGHVS and CDR2 is FQNEAQ. CDR3 amino acids: CASSLGRSISGNTIYF. The CDR3 DNA is TGTGCCAGCAGCTTAGGCAGGTCCATCTCTGGAAACACCATATATTTT.

This clone was found a few times. This sequence joins TRBV9 and TRBJ1-2; TRBD1 might be the D (6 bases). This CDR3 region has 16 residues. Trimming removed 3 bases from V and 2 bases from J, with 17 bases in between. Germline V lookup: CDR1 SGDLS, CDR2 YYNGEE. CDR3 loop: CASSGYTGLGNYGYTF. CDR3 in DNA: TGTGCCAGCAGCGGATATACAGGGCTGGGAAACTATGGCTACACCTTC.

J is TRBJ1-6 and V is TRBV7-6; D possibly corresponds to TRBD1 (5 bases). The germline V and J ends were trimmed by 4 bases and 5 bases, with 15 bases remaining between them. Germline V gene lookup returns CDR1 SGHVS and CDR2 FNYEAQ. This CDR3 spans 16 amino acids. CDR3 region: CASSWGGAADNSPLHF. DNA of the CDR3: TGTGCCAGCAGCTGGGGAGGGGCGGCCGATAATTCACCCCTCCACTTT.

The chain links TRBV18 to TRBJ2-6; maybe TRBD2 (6 bases). The CDR3 consists of 18 residues. The V end lost 3 bases, the J end lost 2 bases, and 17 bases lay between the germline ends. From germline, CDR1 is KGHSH and CDR2 LQKENI. CDR3 loop: CASSPRQGGSPGANVLTF. The DNA for the CDR3 is TGTGCCAGCTCACCGAGGCAGGGAGGCTCTCCTGGGGCCAACGTCCTGACTTTC.

The chain employs TRBV6-5 and TRBJ2-7; the D gene is possibly TRBD1 (5 bases). V was clipped by 6 bases and J by 9 bases, with 15 bases between them. Germline values: CDR1 MNHEY, CDR2 SVGAGI. This CDR3 spans 12 amino acids. This CDR3 is CASSRVHRGQYF. The CDR3 nucleotides are TGTGCCAGCAGCAGGGTGCATAGGGGGCAGTACTTC.

V gene TRBV18 combines with J gene TRBJ1-1, with no clear D. Trimming took off 6 bases at V and 1 base at J, with 9 bases between the two ends. The CDR3 is made up of 13 amino acids. Per germline, CDR1 KGHSH and CDR2 LQKENI. The CDR3 reads CASSDNRNTEAFF. The CDR3 nucleotides read TGTGCCAGCTCCGATAACAGGAACACTGAAGCTTTCTTT.